The clone carrying this T cell receptor beta chain was recorded at least ten times. Trimming took 0 bases from V and 6 from J, leaving 12 bases between them. The V gene's germline CDR1 is SGHRS and CDR2 YFSETQ. CDR3 length: 14 amino acids. The source material, RNA transcripts, was used to amplify TCR beta CDR3 regions. Using the HTBI primer set, a first-round RT-PCR was run on the TCR CDR3. TCRdb analysed the multiplex PCR reads with MiXCR anew, one entry per CDR3 protein. This table holds some 140,000 distinct CDR3 sequences, approximately 20% found once. The data derive from a study of T cells in Graves' hyperthyroidism and ophthalmopathy. Orbital computed tomography and thyroid ultrasound, together with serum TRAb and thyroxine and clinical symptoms, were used for diagnoses.

This chain uses TRBV5-1 with TRBJ1-1; unclear D gene. The receptor's source is a woman in her 50s with Graves' hyperthyroidism that later progressed to Graves' ophthalmopathy. Sequences were obtained from blood. The CDR3 spells CASSLATVGAEAFF. CDR3 nucleotides: TGCGCCAGCAGCTTGGCCACGGTAGGCGCTGAAGCTTTCTTT.